These 28 T cell receptor beta chains originate from one sample sequenced in a study of radiotherapy plus CTLA-4 blockade in lung cancer. Method: immunoSEQ multiplex PCR; TCRdb's copy keeps in-frame clones and lacks some. The profile covers 35,000 to 55,000 clones, with 65% to 75% appearing a single time and around a quarter taken by the ten largest. The sequencing here drew on peripheral blood, taken from a patient treated with radiotherapy plus ipilimumab. The receptors were sampled from a human donor with non-small cell lung cancer who had a partial response to radiotherapy plus ipilimumab.

V usage is TRBV18 and J usage is TRBJ1-2, with D perhaps TRBD1 (6 bases). From germline, CDR1 is KGHSH and CDR2 LQKENI. The CDR3 covers 16 residues. V lost 6 bases and J lost 4, with 21 bases in between. CDR3 residues: CASSRTVSDAFYGYTF. The CDR3, as DNA: TGTGCCAGCTCTCGGACAGTGTCCGATGCCTTCTATGGCTACACCTTC.

The chain has TRBV9 and TRBJ1-2; D remains unclear. Germline CDR1 and CDR2: SGDLS and YYNGEE. Trimming pared 4 bases from V and 4 bases from J, leaving 8 bases between. The CDR3 is made up of 12 amino acids. The CDR3 loop is CASSFRGYGYTF. For the CDR3, the DNA is TGTGCCAGCAGCTTCCGCGGCTATGGCTACACCTTC.

The rearrangement links TRBV6-5 to TRBJ2-2; TRBD2 aligns across 10 bases. From germline, CDR1 is MNHEY and CDR2 SVGAGI. This CDR3 comprises 14 residues. J lost 9 bases, V lost 7 bases, and 8 bases had no gene match. The CDR3 sequence is CASKAGLAYRELFF. In nucleotides, the CDR3 is TGTGCCAGCAAAGCGGGACTAGCGTACCGGGAGCTGTTTTTT.

With respect to this clone: A read error may account for a junction end that differs from germline. Other DNA sequences in this sample translate to the same CDR3. This chain links TRBV5-1 with TRBJ2-1; 13 bases match TRBD2. CDR3 length: 16 amino acids. Germline lookup yields CDR1 SGHRS and CDR2 YFSETQ. CDR3 in amino acids: CASSFTSGGAYNEQFF. CDR3 in DNA: TGCGCCAGTAGCTTTACTAGCGGGGGGGCCTACAATGAGCAGTTCTTC.

This chain connects TRBV7-9 to TRBJ1-3; D perhaps matches TRBD1 (5 bases). V shed 8 bases and J shed 0 bases, with 11 bases lying between them. CDR3 length: 14 residues. Germline CDR1 and CDR2: SEHNR and FQNEAQ (reference sequence). The CDR3 here is CASARGGSGNTIYF. CDR3 DNA: TGTGCCAGCGCTCGGGGGGGCTCTGGAAACACCATATATTTT.

The gene calls are TRBV6-1 and TRBJ1-2; unclear D gene. The CDR3 has 15 amino acids. The ends were cut back, 4 bases at V and 4 bases at J, with 16 bases in the middle. Germline-derived CDR1 and CDR2 are MNHNS and SASEGT. The chain's CDR3 is CASSAREALLYGYTF. DNA for the CDR3: TGTGCCAGCAGTGCTCGAGAGGCCCTCCTCTATGGCTACACCTTC.

On this clone: An end of the junction does not agree with germline; a read error may underlie this. The V call is TRBV7-7, the J call TRBJ2-5, with D tentatively TRBD1 (5 bases). Germline CDR1 and CDR2: SSHAT and FNYEAQ (reference sequence). CDR3 size: 13 residues. As DNA, the CDR3 is TGTGCTAGCAGCTTAAACCAGGGCGAGACCCAGTACTTC. As protein: CASSLNQGETQYF.

The J gene is TRBJ1-2, the V gene TRBV27, with a tentative D call TRBD1 (5 bases). V was cut by 1 base and J by 4 bases, with 10 bases left in between. In germline, CDR1 is MNHEY, CDR2 SMNVEV (reference sequence). The CDR3 has 14 amino acids. CDR3 loop: CASSLWGGGYGYTF. In DNA form, the CDR3 reads TGTGCCAGCAGTTTATGGGGGGGTGGCTATGGCTACACCTTC.

J is TRBJ2-7 and V is TRBV15, with 10 positions matching TRBD2. Germline assignment: CDR1 LNHNV and CDR2 YYDKDF (reference sequence). The CDR3 has 14 residues. The V segment lost 5 bases and the J segment 8 bases; nucleotides outside the gene matches: 9. The CDR3 region is CATSPPGTSAKQYF. The CDR3 region has the DNA TGTGCCACCAGCCCCCCCGGGACTAGCGCTAAGCAGTACTTC.

This clone was found many times. V and J are TRBV18 and TRBJ2-5, with 7 bases that match TRBD2. Germline V CDR1 and CDR2: KGHSH, LQKENI. The CDR3 contains 13 residues. Trimming removed 2 bases from V and 4 bases from J; junction bases left unmatched: 1. The CDR3 DNA is TGTGCCAGCTCACCAGGACTAGTAGAGACCCAGTACTTC. This codes for CASSPGLVETQYF.

The CDR3 region is CASSWGGQGVYTF. In nucleotides, the CDR3 is TGCGCCAGCAGCTGGGGAGGGCAAGGCGTCTACACCTTC. The chain uses TRBV5-1 and TRBJ1-2; D unclear. The germline CDR1 and CDR2 sequences are SGHRS and YFSETQ. Trimming pared 3 bases from V and 10 bases from J, leaving 16 bases between. CDR3 size: 13 residues.

This clone was recorded many times. The chain uses TRBV2 and TRBJ2-2; 9 bases fit TRBD1. The germline CDR1 and CDR2 sequences are SNHLY and FYNNEI. This CDR3 spans 15 amino acids. V dropped 4 bases and J dropped 3; count of bases not matched to a gene: 3. The CDR3: CASSGTGAYTGELFF. The CDR3 DNA reads as TGTGCCAGCAGTGGGACAGGGGCATACACCGGGGAGCTGTTTTTT.

This sequence joins TRBV5-1 and TRBJ2-2, with a tentative D call TRBD1 (6 bases). Germline V gives CDR1 SGHRS, CDR2 YFSETQ. Trimming took off 6 bases at V and 6 bases at J, with 21 bases between the two ends. CDR3 size: 16 residues. Here the CDR3 reads CASKEGGPNVAGELFF. In nucleotides, the CDR3 is TGCGCCAGCAAGGAAGGGGGTCCGAACGTAGCCGGGGAGCTGTTTTTT.

This clone was seen once. The gene calls are TRBV5-1 and TRBJ2-3, with 8 nucleotides matching TRBD2. V shed 0 bases, J shed 5 bases, and the junction held 8 bases outside the gene matches. The V gene's germline CDR1 is SGHRS and CDR2 YFSETQ. This CDR3 region has 16 residues. The CDR3 here is CASSLGASGLRDTQYF. The CDR3 DNA is TGCGCCAGCAGCTTGGGGGCTAGCGGGCTTAGAGATACGCAGTATTTT.

This sequence joins TRBV5-4 and TRBJ1-1, with D unclear. Trimming took 0 bases from V and 0 from J, leaving 9 bases between them. The CDR3 totals 15 residues. Germline V gives CDR1 SGHNT, CDR2 YYREEE (reference sequence). The CDR3 bases are TGTGCCAGCAGCTTGGAGGTGGGAGTGAACACTGAAGCTTTCTTT. Translating it yields CASSLEVGVNTEAFF.

This chain links TRBV19 with TRBJ2-3; 12 bases map to TRBD2. Trimming removed 9 bases from V and 2 bases from J; junction bases left unmatched: 6. The CDR3 has 15 residues. The V gene's germline CDR1 is LNHDA and CDR2 SQIVND (reference sequence). CDR3 loop: CASRLAGDDTDTQYF. The CDR3 coding sequence is TGTGCCAGCAGACTAGCGGGAGATGACACAGATACGCAGTATTTT.

The rearrangement links TRBV5-1 to TRBJ1-4, with D perhaps TRBD1 (6 bases). V was pared by 7 bases and J by 7 bases, with 32 bases between. The CDR3 runs to 19 residues. CDR1 and CDR2 (germline): SGHRS, YFSETQ. CDR3 DNA: TGCGCCAGCCGGCGTTCATCCTGGGGGACCGACAAAGGGGGTGAAAAACTGTTTTTT. Amino acid sequence: CASRRSSWGTDKGGEKLFF.

The chain recombines TRBV7-2 with TRBJ2-3; 8 bases are shared with TRBD2. With V trimmed by 1 base and J by 1 base, 4 bases remained unmatched. The CDR3 is made up of 16 amino acids. CDR1 and CDR2 from the germline V gene are SGHTA and FQGNSA. The CDR3 DNA follows: TGTGCCAGCAGCTTAGAATGGCGGGGGGGCACAGATACGCAGTATTTT. Protein product: CASSLEWRGGTDTQYF.

V usage is TRBV11-2 and J usage is TRBJ2-1; a possible D gene is TRBD1 (6 bases). V was clipped by 0 bases and J by 1 base, with 13 bases between them. The V gene's germline CDR1 is SGHAT and CDR2 FQNNGV. This CDR3 is 17 amino acids long. The CDR3 DNA is TGTGCCAGCAGCTTAGACGCAAGAAGGGGGTCCTACAATGAGCAGTTCTTC. This sequence encodes CASSLDARRGSYNEQFF.

The chain recombines TRBV7-3 with TRBJ2-3; maybe TRBD2 (6 bases). The germline V and J ends were trimmed by 4 bases and 1 base, with 12 bases remaining between them. The CDR3 loop spans 15 amino acids. CDR1 is SGHTA and CDR2 is FQGTGA in the germline V gene. The CDR3 is CASSSGWGGTDTQYF. The CDR3 DNA reads TGTGCCAGCAGCTCAGGGTGGGGGGGCACAGATACGCAGTATTTT.

The rearrangement links TRBV5-1 to TRBJ2-1; D perhaps matches TRBD2 (6 bases). The germline V and J ends were trimmed by 2 bases and 5 bases, with 17 bases remaining between them. Germline CDR1 SGHRS, CDR2 YFSETQ. The CDR3 has 16 amino acids. CDR3 residues: CASSFVRGSPNNEQFF. The CDR3 DNA sequence: TGCGCCAGCAGCTTTGTACGGGGGTCCCCTAACAATGAGCAGTTCTTC.

In nucleotides, the CDR3 is TGTGCCAGTAATGGCAGGGATAATTCACCCCTCCACTTT. Encoded protein: CASNGRDNSPLHF. The V call is TRBV19, the J call TRBJ1-6; possibly TRBD1 for D (5 bases). The CDR3 is 13 residues long. Germline lookup yields CDR1 LNHDA and CDR2 SQIVND (reference sequence). The germline V and J ends were trimmed by 7 bases and 5 bases, with 9 bases remaining between them.

This sequence joins TRBV7-2 and TRBJ2-7; D gene uncertain. Trimming left V 5 bases short and J 3 bases short, with 5 bases between. Per the germline V gene, CDR1 is SGHTA and CDR2 is FQGNSA. The CDR3 consists of 11 residues. The CDR3 region is CASSKHYEQYF. DNA for the CDR3: TGTGCCAGCAGCAAGCACTACGAGCAGTACTTC.

The V gene is TRBV13, the J gene TRBJ1-2; D may be TRBD1 (6 bases). V lost 5 bases and J lost 5, with 12 bases in between. The CDR3 has 13 amino acids. Germline V gene lookup returns CDR1 PRHDT and CDR2 FYEKMQ (reference sequence). CDR3 bases: TGTGCCAGCAGCCTCGACAGGATTTATGGCTACACCTTC. Residues: CASSLDRIYGYTF. Filled out from reference TRBV13 and TRBJ1-2, the complete variable domain reads AAGVIQSPRHLIKEKRETATLKCYPIPRHDTVYWYQQGPGQDPQFLISFYEKMQSDKGSIPDRFSAQQFSDYHSELNMSSLELGDSALYFCASSLDRIYGYTFGSGTRLTVV.

This clone was seen a few times. This sequence joins TRBV18 and TRBJ1-2, with D unclear. Trimming shortened V by 11 bases and J by 6 bases, and 16 bases separated the two germline ends. This CDR3 comprises 12 residues. The germline V gene encodes CDR1 KGHSH and CDR2 LQKENI. CDR3 amino acids: CAAGRQENGYTF. The CDR3 nucleotides read TGTGCCGCCGGCCGGCAGGAAAATGGCTACACCTTC.

The chain is built from TRBV9 and TRBJ2-1; the D gene is possibly TRBD2 (6 bases). Trimming stripped 0 bases from V and 6 bases from J, with 13 bases between. This CDR3 region has 15 residues. Germline CDR1 and CDR2: SGDLS and YYNGEE. The CDR3 region has the DNA TGTGCCAGCAGCGTAGGTGGGCTAGCGATCAATGAGCAGTTCTTC. Residues: CASSVGGLAINEQFF.

This clone was counted ten times or more. The rearrangement joins TRBV2 to TRBJ2-2; 8 bases fit TRBD1. With 7 bases clipped from V and 6 bases from J, the junction kept 4 bases outside the gene matches. Germline V gene lookup returns CDR1 SNHLY and CDR2 FYNNEI. This CDR3 has 13 amino acids. For the CDR3, the DNA is TGTGCCAGCACTACGACAGGGGCCGGGGAGCTGTTTTTT. Translation gives CASTTTGAGELFF. The full variable domain, in which reference TRBV2 and TRBJ2-2 provide the parts outside the CDR3, is EPEVTQTPSHQVTQMGQEVILRCVPISNHLYFYWYRQILGQKVEFLVSFYNNEISEKSEIFDDQFSVERPDGSNFTLKIRSTKLEDSAMYFCASTTTGAGELFFGEGSRLTVL.

The chain employs TRBV15 and TRBJ2-5; weak D call: TRBD2 (6 bases). Trimming stripped 3 bases from V and 2 bases from J, with 25 bases between. This CDR3 comprises 19 residues. Germline V gene sequence: CDR1 LNHNV, CDR2 YYDKDF (reference sequence). In DNA form, the CDR3 reads TGTGCCACCAGCAGGGGGGTCCTGGGACTCGACACAGATCAAGAGACCCAGTACTTC. Translating gives CATSRGVLGLDTDQETQYF.